The 30 T cell receptor beta chains presented below share a single source sample, sequenced in a study of blood T cell repertoires in COVID-19. Sequenced by immunoSEQ multiplex PCR; TCRdb stores in-frame clones only, minus some. The table has roughly 74,000 clones, 70% to 90% seen once; the top ten hold under 2%. Sequencing was done on a sample of peripheral blood. The receptors were gathered from a woman older than 75 with active or convalescent COVID-19.

The J gene is TRBJ1-5, the V gene TRBV12-3 or TRBV12-4; possibly TRBD1 for D (5 bases). The CDR3 is made up of 12 amino acids. Trimming removed 3 bases at V and 8 bases at J, with 8 bases between. Here the CDR3 reads CASSFLGEPQHF. CDR3 coding DNA: TGTGCCAGCAGTTTTCTAGGGGAGCCCCAGCATTTT.

The rearrangement joins TRBV4-3 to TRBJ1-2; D unclear. V was clipped by 0 bases and J by 5 bases, with 19 bases between them. The germline CDR1 and CDR2 sequences are LGHNA and YSLEER. The CDR3 has 17 amino acids. The CDR3 nucleotides read TGCGCCAGCAGCCAAGATATAGGAGGAGTTGGAATTTATGGCTACACCTTC. It codes for CASSQDIGGVGIYGYTF.

A single count supports this clone. The chain links TRBV12-3 or TRBV12-4 to TRBJ1-1; maybe TRBD1 (6 bases). V lost 7 bases, J lost 4 bases, and 13 bases lay in between. The CDR3 spans 13 residues. CDR3 residues: CASTYTRGTEAFF. As DNA, the CDR3 is TGTGCCAGCACTTATACCAGGGGCACTGAAGCTTTCTTT.

This rearrangement joins TRBV27 to TRBJ2-2; 8 nucleotides agree with TRBD2. The CDR3 sequence is 15 residues long. Looked up from germline, CDR1 is MNHEY and CDR2 is SMNVEV (reference sequence). Trimming removed 4 bases from V and 5 bases from J; junction bases left unmatched: 6. CDR3 nucleotide sequence: TGTGCCAGCAGTTCTCCGGGACTAGTAACCGGGGAGCTGTTTTTT. Translation gives CASSSPGLVTGELFF.

This CDR3 reads CASGQGQGYEQYF. DNA of the CDR3: TGTGCTAGTGGCCAGGGACAGGGGTACGAGCAGTACTTC. The chain couples TRBV12-5 to TRBJ2-7; TRBD1 matches 10 bases. The CDR3 contains 13 residues. The trim removed 6 bases at V and 4 bases at J, leaving 3 bases unmatched. Germline V gene data show CDR1 as LGHNT and CDR2 as FRNRAP.

The genes are TRBV6-5 and TRBJ2-1, with TRBD1 matching over 7 bases. Germline-derived CDR1 and CDR2 are MNHEY and SVGAGI. V gave up 6 bases and J gave up 4 bases; unmatched junction bases: 6. The CDR3 totals 14 residues. This chain's CDR3 is CASSLTGPYNEQFF. The CDR3 DNA reads TGTGCCAGCAGCCTGACAGGGCCTTACAATGAGCAGTTCTTC.

About this clone itself: The junction does not match germline at one end; this may be a read error. The V gene is TRBV19, the J gene TRBJ1-3, with D possibly being TRBD1 (5 bases). Germline V gene data show CDR1 as LNHDA and CDR2 as SQIVND (reference sequence). This CDR3 has 11 residues. CDR3 amino acids: CASSIGTGVHF. The CDR3 DNA reads as TGTGCCAGTAGTATAGGCACAGGCGTCCATTTT.

The V call is TRBV6-5, the J call TRBJ2-2, with D maybe TRBD1 (6 bases). This CDR3 region has 15 residues. Per the germline V gene, CDR1 is MNHEY and CDR2 is SVGAGI. V was trimmed by 5 bases and J by 5 bases, leaving 15 bases between them. DNA for the CDR3: TGTGCCAGCAGTCCCTCGTGGGGGCGTACCGGGGAGCTGTTTTTT. Translating it yields CASSPSWGRTGELFF.

The V call is TRBV7-9, the J call TRBJ1-1, with 7 bases that match TRBD1. V lost 0 bases and J lost 6; bases outside the gene matches: 4. The CDR3 loop spans 14 amino acids. Per germline, CDR1 SEHNR and CDR2 FQNEAQ (reference sequence). This CDR3 is CASSLALTGAEAFF. CDR3 sequence (DNA): TGTGCCAGCAGCTTAGCCCTTACAGGGGCTGAAGCTTTCTTT.

The V call is TRBV12-5, the J call TRBJ2-7, with 8 bases matching TRBD1. V shed 3 bases and J 2 bases; nucleotides not matched to a gene: 6. The CDR3 totals 15 residues. Germline CDR1 LGHNT, CDR2 FRNRAP. CDR3 residues: CASGFARGLPYEQYF. The DNA of the CDR3 is TGTGCTAGTGGTTTCGCCAGGGGGCTCCCCTACGAGCAGTACTTC.

The chain uses TRBV5-1 and TRBJ2-1; 13 nucleotides agree with TRBD2. Germline V gene sequence: CDR1 SGHRS, CDR2 YFSETQ. The length of the CDR3 is 15 residues. The V gene end was trimmed by 3 bases and the J gene end by 8 bases; junction bases not matched to a gene: 5. The CDR3 nucleotides read TGCGCCAGCAGCTCCGGGACTAGCGGGGCAGATGAGCAGTTCTTC. Residues: CASSSGTSGADEQFF.

This clone was counted once. The J gene is TRBJ2-5, the V gene TRBV4-3, with 14 bases lining up with TRBD2. V shed 4 bases and J 2 bases; nucleotides not matched to a gene: 12. The germline gives CDR1 LGHNA, CDR2 YSLEER. CDR3 length equals 19 residues. This CDR3 is CASSLYRLAGGPGQETQYF. The CDR3 nucleotides read TGCGCCAGCAGCCTCTACCGACTAGCGGGGGGGCCGGGGCAAGAGACCCAGTACTTC.

J is TRBJ1-1 and V is TRBV18, with no clear D. The V and J ends lost 2 bases and 2 bases respectively, with 9 bases between them. CDR1 KGHSH and CDR2 LQKENI come from the germline V gene. The CDR3 has 14 residues. The CDR3 loop reads CASSPSNSNTEAFF. Here the CDR3 DNA reads TGTGCCAGCTCACCATCCAACAGCAACACTGAAGCTTTCTTT.

The chain combines TRBV27 with TRBJ2-7, with 10 bases matching TRBD2. CDR3 length: 15 amino acids. The junction had 6 bases not matched to a gene; V was cut back by 3 bases and J by 4 bases. CDR1 is MNHEY, CDR2 SMNVEV, per germline (reference sequence). In nucleotides, the CDR3 is TGTGCCAGCAGTTTTCTCAGCGGGAGGGGTTACGAGCAGTACTTC. Protein: CASSFLSGRGYEQYF.

The chain is built from TRBV19 and TRBJ2-3; 10 nucleotides match TRBD2. Germline V gene lookup returns CDR1 LNHDA and CDR2 SQIVND (reference sequence). J was trimmed by 6 bases and V by 4 bases; bases with no gene match: 13. This CDR3 has 17 amino acids. The DNA for the CDR3 is TGTGCCAGTAGTAGTGAACGGACTAGCGGTGCGGGCGATACGCAGTATTTT. It yields the protein CASSSERTSGAGDTQYF. Together with reference TRBV19 and TRBJ2-3, the CDR3 gives the full variable domain: DGGITQSPKYLFRKEGQNVTLSCEQNLNHDAMYWYRQDPGQGLRLIYYSQIVNDFQKGDIAEGYSVSREKKESFPLTVTSAQKNPTAFYLCASSSERTSGAGDTQYFGPGTRLTVL.

Here the CDR3 DNA reads TGTGCCAGCAGTCCTGAAGTGGCACGTGAGCAGTACTTC. Its protein product is CASSPEVAREQYF. The V and J genes are TRBV2 and TRBJ2-7; no clear D. CDR1 is SNHLY, CDR2 FYNNEI, per germline. This CDR3 spans 13 amino acids. The V end lost 5 bases, the J end lost 7 bases, and 15 bases lay between the germline ends.

A word on this clone: Relative to the germline gene, one junction end is altered; a read error may explain this. The chain recombines TRBV11-3 with TRBJ2-7; TRBD2 matches at 9 bases. There are 14 residues in the CDR3. CDR1 and CDR2 from the germline V gene are SGHNT and YENEEA. The DNA of the CDR3 is TGTGCCAGCAGCTTAGTAGCGGGAGCCTACGGGCAGTACTTC. Protein: CASSLVAGAYGQYF.

The V gene is TRBV10-3, the J gene TRBJ1-1; D is undetermined. This CDR3 contains 17 residues. V dropped 3 bases and J dropped 2 bases, with 19 bases sitting between them. Germline-derived CDR1 and CDR2 are ENHRY and SYGVKD. The CDR3 sequence: CAISDGSTEAYNTEAFF. The CDR3 DNA reads TGTGCCATCAGTGACGGTAGCACGGAGGCGTATAACACTGAAGCTTTCTTT.

The chain employs TRBV2 and TRBJ2-1, with D perhaps TRBD2 (5 bases). Germline V lookup: CDR1 SNHLY, CDR2 FYNNEI. V lost 4 bases, J lost 7 bases, and 11 bases lay in between. The CDR3 spans 13 residues. This CDR3 reads CASSVRTENEQFF. CDR3 nucleotide sequence: TGTGCCAGCAGTGTGCGGACTGAAAATGAGCAGTTCTTC.

The genes are TRBV4-2 and TRBJ2-5; possible D gene TRBD2, 6 bases. The ends were cut back, 1 base at V and 5 bases at J, with 20 bases in the middle. Germline CDR1 and CDR2: LGHNA and YNFKEQ. The CDR3 runs to 17 residues. Here the CDR3 reads CASSQAGVGGLRETQYF. Here the CDR3 DNA reads TGTGCCAGCAGCCAAGCGGGAGTAGGCGGGTTGAGGGAGACCCAGTACTTC.

The chain links TRBV2 to TRBJ1-2; 9 nucleotides agree with TRBD1. The CDR3 consists of 15 residues. J was trimmed by 6 bases and V by 6 bases; bases with no gene match: 11. CDR1 and CDR2 from the germline V gene are SNHLY and FYNNEI. The CDR3 DNA reads TGTGCCAGCAGCGACTGGGACAGGGTGGGGAATGGCTACACCTTC. Translating it yields CASSDWDRVGNGYTF.

The V and J genes are TRBV11-2 and TRBJ1-6, with D hard to call. The CDR3 runs to 13 residues. The V end was cut by 5 bases, the J end by 10 bases, with 12 bases between. CDR1 SGHAT and CDR2 FQNNGV come from the germline V gene. The CDR3 loop reads CASSRVEGSPLHF. CDR3 coding DNA: TGTGCCAGCAGCAGGGTAGAGGGATCACCCCTCCACTTT.

J is TRBJ1-2 and V is TRBV6-5; D unclear. The length of the CDR3 is 13 residues. V dropped 5 bases and J dropped 8 bases, with 15 bases sitting between them. Germline CDR1 and CDR2: MNHEY and SVGAGI. CDR3 nucleotides: TGTGCCAGCAGTAAGGAGGGTATGGGCGGCTACACCTTC. This translates into CASSKEGMGGYTF.

The V call is TRBV7-2, the J call TRBJ2-7; 8 nucleotides align to TRBD2. This CDR3 spans 15 amino acids. V was clipped by 2 bases and J by 4 bases; unmatched bases: 7. Germline V gene data show CDR1 as SGHTA and CDR2 as FQGNSA. The CDR3 spells CASSLTRGGRYEQYF. The DNA of the CDR3 is TGTGCCAGCAGCTTAACCCGGGGGGGCCGGTACGAGCAGTACTTC.

The chain recombines TRBV6-2 or TRBV6-3 with TRBJ1-2, with TRBD1 as a possible D gene (5 bases). The V gene lost 6 bases and the J gene lost 1 base, with 18 bases spanning the gap. CDR3 length: 16 residues. The germline V gene has CDR1 MNHEY and CDR2 SVGEGT. In DNA, the CDR3 is TGTGCCAGCAGCCTCCTGGGGGGAGGCCTTAACTATGGCTACACCTTC. This encodes CASSLLGGGLNYGYTF.

The chain's CDR3 is CASSLDFPGAFSGANVLTF. The CDR3, as DNA: TGTGCCAGCAGCTTAGATTTTCCAGGGGCGTTCTCTGGGGCCAACGTCCTGACTTTC. V and J are TRBV11-3 and TRBJ2-6; D possibly corresponds to TRBD1 (6 bases). V was clipped by 0 bases and J by 0 bases, with 15 bases between them. In germline, CDR1 is SGHNT, CDR2 YENEEA. CDR3 size: 19 residues.

This clone was detected only once. The rearrangement links TRBV19 to TRBJ1-2; 7 bases align to TRBD1. Germline CDR1 is LNHDA and CDR2 is SQIVND (reference sequence). Germline trimming cut 3 bases from V and 7 bases from J; bases unmatched to any gene: 8. The CDR3 covers 14 residues. The CDR3 nucleotides read TGTGCCAGTAGTATCGACAGGGCGGATCTTGGCTACACCTTC. Translation gives CASSIDRADLGYTF.

The genes are TRBV19 and TRBJ1-2; TRBD1 aligns across 8 bases. The germline gives CDR1 LNHDA, CDR2 SQIVND (reference sequence). The length of the CDR3 is 15 residues. Trimming at V came to 2 bases and at J to 7 bases, leaving 9 bases not matched to a gene. The CDR3 DNA reads as TGTGCCAGTAGTATAAGTCTCCAGGGGGCGTTTGGCTACACCTTC. Protein product: CASSISLQGAFGYTF.

This clone occurred once. The V gene is TRBV4-3, the J gene TRBJ2-3; TRBD2 might be the D (5 bases). Germline V gives CDR1 LGHNA, CDR2 YSLEER. CDR3 length: 18 amino acids. V lost 4 bases to trimming and J lost 6 bases, with 26 bases between them. CDR3 DNA: TGCGCCAGCAGCCCACGGATCACCCTAGCTCAAGGGATGGATACGCAGTATTTT. Its protein is CASSPRITLAQGMDTQYF.

This chain connects TRBV27 to TRBJ1-4, with D uncertain. Trimming cost V 3 bases and J 0 bases, with 5 bases left between them. Germline V lookup: CDR1 MNHEY, CDR2 SMNVEV (reference sequence). The CDR3 is 14 amino acids. Here the CDR3 DNA reads TGTGCCAGCAGTTTCGTTGCAACTAATGAAAAACTGTTTTTT. This encodes CASSFVATNEKLFF.